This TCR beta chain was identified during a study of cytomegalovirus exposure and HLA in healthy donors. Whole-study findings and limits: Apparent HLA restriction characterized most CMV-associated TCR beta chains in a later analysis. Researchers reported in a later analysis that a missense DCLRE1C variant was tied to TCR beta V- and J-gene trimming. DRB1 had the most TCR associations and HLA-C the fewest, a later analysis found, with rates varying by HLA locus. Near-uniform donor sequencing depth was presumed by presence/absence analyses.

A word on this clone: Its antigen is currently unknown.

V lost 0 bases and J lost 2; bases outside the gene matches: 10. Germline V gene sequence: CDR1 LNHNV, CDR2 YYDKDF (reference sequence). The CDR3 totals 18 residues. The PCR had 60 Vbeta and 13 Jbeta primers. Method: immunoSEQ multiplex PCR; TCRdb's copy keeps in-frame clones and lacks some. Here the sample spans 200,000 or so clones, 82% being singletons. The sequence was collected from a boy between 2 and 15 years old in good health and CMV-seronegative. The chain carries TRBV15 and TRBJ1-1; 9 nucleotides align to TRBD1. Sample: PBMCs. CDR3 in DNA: TGTGCCACCAGCAGAGAGTTCACCGTACAGGGGGCTAACACTGAAGCTTTCTTT. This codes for CATSREFTVQGANTEAFF.